The 26 T cell receptor beta chains presented below share a single source sample, sequenced in a study of CD8+CD57+ T cells in acquired aplastic anemia. Profiles of TCR beta VDJ and CDR3 were generated from a genomic DNA template. TCRdb fed the reads into MiXCR, producing one record per CDR3 protein. The profile shows about 210,000 distinct CDR3 sequences, 30% to 35% of them singletons. The material sequenced was sorted CD4+, CD8+, or CD8+CD57+ T cells (not recorded which) from PBMCs. These receptors all come from a human donor in good health, serving as a control.

J is TRBJ1-1 and V is TRBV7-2; a weak D match, TRBD1 (5 bases). There are 15 residues in the CDR3. Germline V gene data show CDR1 as SGHTA and CDR2 as FQGNSA. V was cut by 1 base and J by 6 bases, with 15 bases left in between. The CDR3 sequence: CASSLGWGKGAEAFF. The CDR3 DNA sequence: TGTGCCAGCAGCTTAGGTTGGGGGAAAGGCGCTGAAGCTTTCTTT.

As to this clonotype: Since no conserved phenylalanine or tryptophan closes the CDR3, a read error is the likely cause. The chain employs TRBV20-1 and TRBJ2-7; 12 positions agree with TRBD2. This CDR3 is 18 amino acids long. Germline V gene sequence: CDR1 DFQATT, CDR2 SNEGSKA (reference sequence). The CDR3 reads CSARLRASGGGGPYEQYL. CDR3 nucleotide sequence: TGCAGCGCTAGACTTCGGGCTAGCGGGGGGGGCGGGCCCTACGAGCAGTACCTC.

A few counts support this clonotype. The CDR3 sequence is CASSRFIGDPLHF. As DNA, the CDR3 is TGTGCCAGCTCAAGATTCATCGGGGATCCCCTCCACTTT. The chain carries TRBV18 and TRBJ1-6; D ambiguous. There are 13 residues in the CDR3. Looked up from germline, CDR1 is KGHSH and CDR2 is LQKENI. V shed 5 bases and J shed 13 bases, with 15 bases lying between them.

CDR3 DNA sequence: TGTGCCACCAGTGATCGAGCCGGGACAGGGTCTGAAAAACTGTTTTTT. Translating it yields CATSDRAGTGSEKLFF. The chain is built from TRBV24-1 and TRBJ1-4; TRBD1 matches 9 bases. After removal of 3 bases from V and 7 bases from J, the junction contained 8 bases not matched to a gene. Germline V lookup: CDR1 KGHDR, CDR2 SFDVKD. The CDR3 runs to 16 residues.

In regard to this clonotype: This clone may be a read error of a much larger clone one base away. This chain links TRBV5-6 with TRBJ2-1, with D possibly being TRBD1 (6 bases). The CDR3 sequence is 11 residues long. CDR1 and CDR2 from the germline V gene are SGHDT and YYEEEE. V lost 3 bases and J 12 bases, leaving 10 bases between the germline ends. CDR3 sequence: CASSSGQLQFF. DNA for the CDR3: TGTGCCAGCAGCTCCGGACAGCTGCAGTTCTTC.

This clonotype was seen repeatedly, ten times or more. This chain joins TRBV2 and TRBJ1-3; 9 nucleotides align to TRBD1. The ends lost 6 bases at V and 3 bases at J; junction bases unmatched: 6. CDR3 length: 15 amino acids. The germline CDR1 and CDR2 sequences are SNHLY and FYNNEI. The CDR3 DNA follows: TGTGCCAGCAGGAACGGGGACAGGGTTGGAAACACCATATATTTT. This encodes CASRNGDRVGNTIYF.

The chain is built from TRBV25-1 and TRBJ2-2; TRBD1 agrees at 9 bases. Germline V lookup: CDR1 MGHDK, CDR2 SYGVNS. The CDR3 has 19 residues. The V gene end was trimmed by 5 bases and the J gene end by 0 bases; junction bases not matched to a gene: 13. The CDR3 spells CASSRNSGQGCANTGELFF. CDR3 DNA: TGTGCCAGCAGTAGAAACTCGGGACAGGGCTGTGCGAACACCGGGGAGCTGTTTTTT.

The J gene is TRBJ1-2, the V gene TRBV2; TRBD1 is a possible D gene (5 bases). The germline V gene encodes CDR1 SNHLY and CDR2 FYNNEI. This CDR3 is 14 amino acids long. Trimming cost V 5 bases and J 0 bases, with 10 bases left between them. The CDR3 nucleotides are TGTGCCAGCAGTTATTCGGGGGCTAACTATGGCTACACCTTC. It yields the protein CASSYSGANYGYTF.

In regard to this clonotype: A much larger clone differs by one base, so this may be a read error. This rearrangement joins TRBV14 to TRBJ2-1; 8 bases are a match to TRBD2. Trimming took 2 bases from V and 9 from J; bases not matched to a gene: 6. This CDR3 has 14 amino acids. The germline CDR1 and CDR2 sequences are SGHDN and FVKESK. CDR3 in amino acids: CASSQSGRRTEQFF. CDR3 DNA: TGTGCCAGCAGCCAAAGCGGGAGAAGAACTGAGCAGTTCTTC. Complete variable domain (other parts from reference TRBV14 and TRBJ2-1): EAGVTQFPSHSVIEKGQTVTLRCDPISGHDNLYWYRRVMGKEIKFLLHFVKESKQDESGMPNNRFLAERTGGTYSTLKVQPAELEDSGVYFCASSQSGRRTEQFFGPGTRLTVL.

The count of this clonotype is one. This chain uses TRBV7-6 with TRBJ1-3, with unresolved D. The length of the CDR3 is 18 residues. CDR1 is SGHVS, CDR2 FNYEAQ, per germline. V was shortened by 2 bases and J by 4 bases, with 21 bases between the two germline ends. The CDR3 loop is CASSLTSLNPVSGNTIYF. Written as DNA, the CDR3 is TGTGCCAGCAGCTTAACTAGTTTGAATCCGGTTTCCGGAAACACCATATATTTT. Variable domain in full (rest from reference TRBV7-6 and TRBJ1-3): GAGVSQSPRYKVTKRGQDVALRCDPISGHVSLYWYRQALGQGPEFLTYFNYEAQQDKSGLPNDRFSAERPEGSISTLTIQRTEQRDSAMYRCASSLTSLNPVSGNTIYFGEGSWLTVV.

A few counts support this clonotype. The chain has TRBV30 and TRBJ1-1, with TRBD1 matching 9 bases. This CDR3 is built from 13 residues. With V trimmed by 4 bases and J by 3 bases, 3 bases remained unmatched. CDR1 GTSNPN and CDR2 SVGIG come from the germline V gene (reference sequence). DNA of the CDR3: TGTGCCTGGAAGAGGACAGGGGACACTGAAGCTTTCTTT. It translates to CAWKRTGDTEAFF.

This clonotype appeared a few times. V is TRBV2 and J is TRBJ2-7; a weak D match, TRBD1 (6 bases). This CDR3 region has 15 residues. CDR1 is SNHLY, CDR2 FYNNEI, per germline. Trimming left V 5 bases short and J 2 bases short, with 16 bases between. CDR3 region: CASSSPISGAYEQYF. CDR3 in DNA: TGTGCCAGCAGTAGCCCTATATCAGGGGCCTACGAGCAGTACTTC.

This clonotype was observed many times. The chain uses TRBV20-1 and TRBJ2-7, with D perhaps TRBD2 (6 bases). The CDR3 spans 14 residues. V was pared by 2 bases and J by 3 bases, with 14 bases between. Germline loops: CDR1 DFQATT, CDR2 SNEGSKA (reference sequence). CDR3 residues: CSARFPDGGYEQYF. In nucleotides, the CDR3 is TGCAGTGCTAGATTTCCGGACGGGGGCTACGAGCAGTACTTC.

Points on this clonotype: The junction differs from germline at one of its ends, possibly a read error. The V call is TRBV5-1, the J call TRBJ1-2; unclear D gene. CDR1 is SGHRS and CDR2 is YFSETQ in the germline V gene. CDR3 length: 15 residues. CDR3 DNA sequence: TGCGCCAGCAGCTTGGAGGCCCAGGAGAACTATGGCCACACCTTC. Amino acid sequence: CASSLEAQENYGHTF.

The V call is TRBV25-1, the J call TRBJ1-2; 9 bases fit TRBD1. J was trimmed by 3 bases and V by 3 bases; bases with no gene match: 2. The CDR3 is made up of 14 amino acids. CDR1 is MGHDK and CDR2 is SYGVNS in the germline V gene. The CDR3 is CASSEGQGDYGYTF. The CDR3 DNA is TGTGCCAGCAGTGAGGGACAGGGTGACTATGGCTACACCTTC.

The chain carries TRBV5-1 and TRBJ2-1; TRBD1 might be the D (5 bases). The germline CDR1 and CDR2 sequences are SGHRS and YFSETQ. The CDR3 covers 13 residues. Trimming took 0 bases from V and 8 from J, leaving 9 bases between them. CDR3 region: CASSLGSRDEQFF. CDR3 in DNA: TGCGCCAGCAGCTTGGGTAGCAGGGATGAGCAGTTCTTC.

The V and J genes are TRBV4-2 and TRBJ2-3; D is ambiguous. Trimming pared 0 bases from V and 1 base from J, leaving 8 bases between. Germline V gene lookup returns CDR1 LGHNA and CDR2 YNFKEQ. The CDR3 spans 15 residues. CDR3 protein: CASSQDNDRTDTQYF. DNA of the CDR3: TGTGCCAGCAGCCAAGATAATGACCGCACAGATACGCAGTATTTT.

This clonotype came up a few times. This chain uses TRBV19 with TRBJ2-7; perhaps TRBD1 as D (7 bases). The CDR3 is 17 amino acids. Germline V CDR1 and CDR2: LNHDA, SQIVND (reference sequence). The ends were cut back, 9 bases at V and 5 bases at J, with 29 bases in the middle. CDR3 region: CASSFRRGQQFSDEQYF. The CDR3 DNA follows: TGTGCCAGCAGTTTCAGGAGGGGGCAACAATTTAGCGACGAGCAGTACTTC.

A note on this clonotype: A much larger clone differs from this one at a single base, so this may be a read error. The V call is TRBV6-5, the J call TRBJ1-6; D is unresolved. There are 16 residues in the CDR3. The germline CDR1 and CDR2 sequences are MNHEY and SVGAGI. With 4 bases removed from V and 4 bases from J, the gap between germline ends came to 14 bases. The CDR3 region is CASSSPLGRYNSPLHF. CDR3 sequence (DNA): TGTGCCAGCAGTTCCCCTCTAGGCAGATATAATTCACCCCTCCACTTT.

The chain is built from TRBV29-1 and TRBJ2-5; 8 bases align to TRBD1. Germline trimming cut 3 bases from V and 5 bases from J; bases unmatched to any gene: 5. The V gene's germline CDR1 is SQVTM and CDR2 ANQGSEA. The CDR3 has 13 residues. The CDR3 nucleotides are TGCAGCGTTGACCTAACAGGGGGGGAGACCCAGTACTTC. Encoded protein: CSVDLTGGETQYF.

This clonotype came up a few times. The CDR3 DNA reads TGTGCCAGCAGCCGACCGGGACTAGCGGGGGGGTTCAATGAGCAGTTCTTC. This sequence encodes CASSRPGLAGGFNEQFF. This sequence joins TRBV25-1 and TRBJ2-1; 16 nucleotides line up with TRBD2. V shed 6 bases, J shed 6 bases, and the junction held 8 bases outside the gene matches. This CDR3 has 17 amino acids. Germline loops: CDR1 MGHDK, CDR2 SYGVNS.

This sequence joins TRBV10-3 and TRBJ1-1; D is ambiguous. Trimming removed 0 bases at V and 9 bases at J, with 5 bases between. This CDR3 has 11 residues. The V gene's germline CDR1 is ENHRY and CDR2 SYGVKD. CDR3 DNA: TGTGCCATCAGTGAGTCAGAAAAAGCTTTCTTT. It is translated as CAISESEKAFF.

The chain uses TRBV7-2 and TRBJ2-7; D gene ambiguous. Germline V gene lookup returns CDR1 SGHTA and CDR2 FQGNSA. CDR3 length: 13 residues. V was trimmed by 2 bases and J by 2 bases, leaving 7 bases between them. The CDR3 spells CASSLTITYEQYF. DNA of the CDR3: TGTGCCAGCAGCTTAACCATAACCTACGAGCAGTACTTC.

The chain uses TRBV2 and TRBJ1-2; 9 nucleotides line up with TRBD1. Germline lookup yields CDR1 SNHLY and CDR2 FYNNEI. The CDR3 consists of 14 residues. J was trimmed by 0 bases and V by 7 bases; bases with no gene match: 3. CDR3 residues: CASTGQGTNYGYTF. CDR3 DNA sequence: TGTGCCAGCACAGGACAGGGGACTAACTATGGCTACACCTTC.

The chain couples TRBV29-1 to TRBJ1-6, with 11 nucleotides matching TRBD1. This CDR3 region has 13 residues. The trim removed 6 bases at V and 11 bases at J, leaving 6 bases unmatched. The V gene's germline CDR1 is SQVTM and CDR2 ANQGSEA. CDR3 loop: CSVWTGGRTPLHF. The CDR3 DNA reads as TGCAGCGTGTGGACAGGGGGCAGAACACCCCTCCACTTT.

This clonotype was observed many times. The V gene is TRBV10-3, the J gene TRBJ1-2, with TRBD1 matching over 7 bases. V lost 4 bases and J lost 5; bases outside the gene matches: 13. Germline V gives CDR1 ENHRY, CDR2 SYGVKD. The CDR3 contains 16 residues. The DNA of the CDR3 is TGTGCCATCAGTGCTCTAATAGACGGGACAGTATATGGCTACACCTTC. It specifies CAISALIDGTVYGYTF.